A single sample gave rise to the 13 T cell receptor beta chains below, sequenced in a study of shared clonotypes between healthy human individuals (dated by TCRdb to between 2020 and 2021). Receptor amplification or capture employed the immunoSEQ multiplex PCR assay. TCRdb's version of the immuneACCESS table is confined to in-frame rearrangements and falls short of the full clone set. An unresolved V gene accounts for under half of the shortfall where checked; the remainder is of unknown origin. This sample holds roughly 2 million clones; 95% were observed only once. The biggest ten clones account for approximately 0.13% of the sample. Specimen: naive CD4+ T cells sorted from blood. The meaning of the sample's cell subset or site label: CD45RA+ positively selected. These receptors came from a man between 18 and 29 years old in good health.

This clone was observed once. The chain has TRBV4-2 and TRBJ2-7; 8 positions agree with TRBD2. The CDR3 length is 19 residues. The V segment lost 1 base and the J segment 4 bases; nucleotides outside the gene matches: 18. Germline assignment: CDR1 LGHNA and CDR2 YNFKEQ. As DNA, the CDR3 is TGTGCCAGCAGCCAAGTTTGGGCCGTTGGGCGGGGGGTAACATACGAGCAGTACTTC. Translated: CASSQVWAVGRGVTYEQYF.

The genes are TRBV14 and TRBJ2-5; D ambiguous. Germline assignment: CDR1 SGHDN and CDR2 FVKESK. CDR3 length: 12 residues. Trimming left V 0 bases short and J 10 bases short, with 9 bases between. CDR3: CASSQEPWGQYF. CDR3 in DNA: TGTGCCAGCAGCCAAGAACCCTGGGGCCAGTACTTC.

The CDR3 protein is CASSWTGGGNSPLHF. DNA of the CDR3: TGCGCCAGCAGCTGGACCGGTGGTGGTAATTCACCCCTCCACTTT. The chain couples TRBV5-1 to TRBJ1-6; no definite D call. The V and J ends lost 3 bases and 6 bases respectively, with 13 bases between them. The CDR3 is made up of 15 amino acids. CDR1 and CDR2 (germline): SGHRS, YFSETQ. Full variable domain (outside the CDR3, taken from reference TRBV5-1 and TRBJ1-6): KAGVTQTPRYLIKTRGQQVTLSCSPISGHRSVSWYQQTPGQGLQFLFEYFSETQRNKGNFPGRFSGRQFSNSRSEMNVSTLELGDSALYLCASSWTGGGNSPLHFGNGTRLTVT.

The V call is TRBV18, the J call TRBJ1-3; no reliable D call. Germline V gives CDR1 KGHSH, CDR2 LQKENI. The CDR3 sequence is 16 residues long. The ends were cut back, 3 bases at V and 0 bases at J, with 12 bases in the middle. CDR3 residues: CASSPSPGSSGNTIYF. The CDR3 nucleotides are TGTGCCAGCTCACCCTCACCAGGCAGCTCTGGAAACACCATATATTTT.

This clone was observed a single time. This sample includes further DNA sequences coding for the same CDR3. The V and J genes are TRBV18 and TRBJ2-5; unclear D gene. V was trimmed by 1 base and J by 5 bases, leaving 11 bases between them. This CDR3 contains 14 residues. Germline V gene data show CDR1 as KGHSH and CDR2 as LQKENI. In DNA form, the CDR3 reads TGTGCCAGCTCACCACGGGCTGTACCGGAGACCCAGTACTTC. The encoded protein is CASSPRAVPETQYF.

The chain combines TRBV7-9 with TRBJ2-5; tentatively, D is TRBD1 (6 bases). The V end lost 5 bases, the J end lost 3 bases, and 16 bases lay between the germline ends. The CDR3 sequence is 15 residues long. Per the germline V gene, CDR1 is SEHNR and CDR2 is FQNEAQ (reference sequence). The CDR3 here is CASSPAGQRKETQYF. As DNA, the CDR3 is TGTGCCAGCAGCCCCGCCGGACAGAGAAAAGAGACCCAGTACTTC. The full variable domain, rest sourced from reference TRBV7-9 and TRBJ2-5, is DTGVSQNPRHKITKRGQNVTFRCDPISEHNRLYWYRQTLGQGPEFLTYFQNEAQLEKSRLLSDRFSAERPKGSFSTLEIQRTEQGDSAMYLCASSPAGQRKETQYFGPGTRLLVL.

J is TRBJ1-2 and V is TRBV5-6, with 11 bases aligning to TRBD1. After removal of 3 bases from V and 3 bases from J, the junction contained 1 base not matched to a gene. CDR1 and CDR2 (germline): SGHDT, YYEEEE. This CDR3 is 14 amino acids long. The CDR3 protein is CASSWDRGDYGYTF. The CDR3 DNA reads as TGTGCCAGCAGCTGGGACAGGGGGGACTATGGCTACACCTTC. The full variable domain, its missing parts supplied by reference TRBV5-6 and TRBJ1-2, is DAGVTQSPTHLIKTRGQQVTLRCSPKSGHDTVSWYQQALGQGPQFIFQYYEEEERQRGNFPDRFSGHQFPNYSSELNVNALLLGDSALYLCASSWDRGDYGYTFGSGTRLTVV.

To note about this clone: Other DNA sequences in the sample encode the same CDR3. The gene calls are TRBV9 and TRBJ1-1; no reliable D call. Trimming removed 0 bases from V and 2 bases from J, with 8 bases in between. The CDR3 extends over 14 amino acids. CDR1 and CDR2 (germline): SGDLS, YYNGEE. CDR3 loop: CASSVGGSNTEAFF. The CDR3 bases are TGTGCCAGCAGCGTAGGAGGGTCAAACACTGAAGCTTTCTTT.

The chain links TRBV19 to TRBJ2-5, with a weak D call TRBD2 (5 bases). Germline lookup yields CDR1 LNHDA and CDR2 SQIVND (reference sequence). Between the trimmed V and J ends, which lost 1 base and 5 bases, there was a span of 14 bases. This CDR3 has 15 amino acids. DNA of the CDR3: TGTGCCAGTAGTATAGCGGGCAACCCGGGGGAGACCCAGTACTTC. It yields the protein CASSIAGNPGETQYF.

The genes are TRBV5-6 and TRBJ1-2, with TRBD1 matching 9 bases. The germline gives CDR1 SGHDT, CDR2 YYEEEE. Trimming cost V 4 bases and J 6 bases; bases outside gene matches: 10. The CDR3 spans 15 residues. The CDR3 DNA reads TGTGCCAGCAGCCCCGGGACAGGGAACGCGGATGGCTACACCTTC. Translating gives CASSPGTGNADGYTF.

A single count supports this clone. The chain combines TRBV30 with TRBJ1-4, with no clear D. The CDR3 is made up of 14 amino acids. The germline V gene has CDR1 GTSNPN and CDR2 SVGIG (reference sequence). Trimming stripped 4 bases from V and 0 bases from J, with 9 bases between. For the CDR3, the DNA is TGTGCCTGGACCTCCCCTGCAACTAATGAAAAACTGTTTTTT. Translating it yields CAWTSPATNEKLFF.

Turning to this clone: Other DNA sequences of this sample code for an identical CDR3. The chain uses TRBV5-1 and TRBJ2-5; D not certain. V lost 0 bases, J lost 5 bases, and 8 bases lay in between. Germline lookup yields CDR1 SGHRS and CDR2 YFSETQ. The length of the CDR3 is 13 residues. The CDR3 region is CASSLEGSETQYF. The CDR3 bases are TGCGCCAGCAGCTTGGAAGGGTCCGAGACCCAGTACTTC. The full variable domain, in which reference TRBV5-1 and TRBJ2-5 provide the parts outside the CDR3, is KAGVTQTPRYLIKTRGQQVTLSCSPISGHRSVSWYQQTPGQGLQFLFEYFSETQRNKGNFPGRFSGRQFSNSRSEMNVSTLELGDSALYLCASSLEGSETQYFGPGTRLLVL.

The rearrangement links TRBV11-2 to TRBJ2-5; 7 bases map to TRBD1. V dropped 5 bases and J dropped 1; count of bases not matched to a gene: 7. This CDR3 is built from 15 residues. Germline CDR1 reads SGHAT; CDR2 reads FQNNGV. CDR3 in amino acids: CASSVRQGLQETQYF. CDR3 sequence (DNA): TGTGCCAGCAGCGTACGACAGGGTCTCCAAGAGACCCAGTACTTC.